Detailed here is one TCR beta chain. As yet, its antigen is unknown. Measured with immunoSEQ multiplex PCR; TCRdb has only the in-frame clones, and not every one. The repertoire holds over 130,000 clones, with roughly 86% as singletons. This specimen belongs to a study of cytomegalovirus exposure and HLA in healthy donors. Study-level points and caveats: Cytomegalovirus association was listed for 164 TCR beta chains. While the bulk of TCR sequences proved rare, some public TCRs turned up in many donors.

Separate from the approximately 670-subject first cohort, the roughly 130-subject validation cohort was the one that the donors belonged to. V shed 0 bases, J shed 0 bases, and the junction held 11 bases outside the gene matches. The germline gives CDR1 SGHDT, CDR2 YYEEEE. This CDR3 comprises 19 residues. The sequence was collected from a man younger than 35 in good health and CMV-seropositive. The sequencing input was PBMCs. This sequence joins TRBV5-6 and TRBJ1-3; 8 nucleotides agree with TRBD1. CDR3 protein: CASSLGQGLPFLSGNTIYF. CDR3 in DNA: TGTGCCAGCAGCTTGGGACAGGGGTTACCCTTCCTCTCTGGAAACACCATATATTTT.